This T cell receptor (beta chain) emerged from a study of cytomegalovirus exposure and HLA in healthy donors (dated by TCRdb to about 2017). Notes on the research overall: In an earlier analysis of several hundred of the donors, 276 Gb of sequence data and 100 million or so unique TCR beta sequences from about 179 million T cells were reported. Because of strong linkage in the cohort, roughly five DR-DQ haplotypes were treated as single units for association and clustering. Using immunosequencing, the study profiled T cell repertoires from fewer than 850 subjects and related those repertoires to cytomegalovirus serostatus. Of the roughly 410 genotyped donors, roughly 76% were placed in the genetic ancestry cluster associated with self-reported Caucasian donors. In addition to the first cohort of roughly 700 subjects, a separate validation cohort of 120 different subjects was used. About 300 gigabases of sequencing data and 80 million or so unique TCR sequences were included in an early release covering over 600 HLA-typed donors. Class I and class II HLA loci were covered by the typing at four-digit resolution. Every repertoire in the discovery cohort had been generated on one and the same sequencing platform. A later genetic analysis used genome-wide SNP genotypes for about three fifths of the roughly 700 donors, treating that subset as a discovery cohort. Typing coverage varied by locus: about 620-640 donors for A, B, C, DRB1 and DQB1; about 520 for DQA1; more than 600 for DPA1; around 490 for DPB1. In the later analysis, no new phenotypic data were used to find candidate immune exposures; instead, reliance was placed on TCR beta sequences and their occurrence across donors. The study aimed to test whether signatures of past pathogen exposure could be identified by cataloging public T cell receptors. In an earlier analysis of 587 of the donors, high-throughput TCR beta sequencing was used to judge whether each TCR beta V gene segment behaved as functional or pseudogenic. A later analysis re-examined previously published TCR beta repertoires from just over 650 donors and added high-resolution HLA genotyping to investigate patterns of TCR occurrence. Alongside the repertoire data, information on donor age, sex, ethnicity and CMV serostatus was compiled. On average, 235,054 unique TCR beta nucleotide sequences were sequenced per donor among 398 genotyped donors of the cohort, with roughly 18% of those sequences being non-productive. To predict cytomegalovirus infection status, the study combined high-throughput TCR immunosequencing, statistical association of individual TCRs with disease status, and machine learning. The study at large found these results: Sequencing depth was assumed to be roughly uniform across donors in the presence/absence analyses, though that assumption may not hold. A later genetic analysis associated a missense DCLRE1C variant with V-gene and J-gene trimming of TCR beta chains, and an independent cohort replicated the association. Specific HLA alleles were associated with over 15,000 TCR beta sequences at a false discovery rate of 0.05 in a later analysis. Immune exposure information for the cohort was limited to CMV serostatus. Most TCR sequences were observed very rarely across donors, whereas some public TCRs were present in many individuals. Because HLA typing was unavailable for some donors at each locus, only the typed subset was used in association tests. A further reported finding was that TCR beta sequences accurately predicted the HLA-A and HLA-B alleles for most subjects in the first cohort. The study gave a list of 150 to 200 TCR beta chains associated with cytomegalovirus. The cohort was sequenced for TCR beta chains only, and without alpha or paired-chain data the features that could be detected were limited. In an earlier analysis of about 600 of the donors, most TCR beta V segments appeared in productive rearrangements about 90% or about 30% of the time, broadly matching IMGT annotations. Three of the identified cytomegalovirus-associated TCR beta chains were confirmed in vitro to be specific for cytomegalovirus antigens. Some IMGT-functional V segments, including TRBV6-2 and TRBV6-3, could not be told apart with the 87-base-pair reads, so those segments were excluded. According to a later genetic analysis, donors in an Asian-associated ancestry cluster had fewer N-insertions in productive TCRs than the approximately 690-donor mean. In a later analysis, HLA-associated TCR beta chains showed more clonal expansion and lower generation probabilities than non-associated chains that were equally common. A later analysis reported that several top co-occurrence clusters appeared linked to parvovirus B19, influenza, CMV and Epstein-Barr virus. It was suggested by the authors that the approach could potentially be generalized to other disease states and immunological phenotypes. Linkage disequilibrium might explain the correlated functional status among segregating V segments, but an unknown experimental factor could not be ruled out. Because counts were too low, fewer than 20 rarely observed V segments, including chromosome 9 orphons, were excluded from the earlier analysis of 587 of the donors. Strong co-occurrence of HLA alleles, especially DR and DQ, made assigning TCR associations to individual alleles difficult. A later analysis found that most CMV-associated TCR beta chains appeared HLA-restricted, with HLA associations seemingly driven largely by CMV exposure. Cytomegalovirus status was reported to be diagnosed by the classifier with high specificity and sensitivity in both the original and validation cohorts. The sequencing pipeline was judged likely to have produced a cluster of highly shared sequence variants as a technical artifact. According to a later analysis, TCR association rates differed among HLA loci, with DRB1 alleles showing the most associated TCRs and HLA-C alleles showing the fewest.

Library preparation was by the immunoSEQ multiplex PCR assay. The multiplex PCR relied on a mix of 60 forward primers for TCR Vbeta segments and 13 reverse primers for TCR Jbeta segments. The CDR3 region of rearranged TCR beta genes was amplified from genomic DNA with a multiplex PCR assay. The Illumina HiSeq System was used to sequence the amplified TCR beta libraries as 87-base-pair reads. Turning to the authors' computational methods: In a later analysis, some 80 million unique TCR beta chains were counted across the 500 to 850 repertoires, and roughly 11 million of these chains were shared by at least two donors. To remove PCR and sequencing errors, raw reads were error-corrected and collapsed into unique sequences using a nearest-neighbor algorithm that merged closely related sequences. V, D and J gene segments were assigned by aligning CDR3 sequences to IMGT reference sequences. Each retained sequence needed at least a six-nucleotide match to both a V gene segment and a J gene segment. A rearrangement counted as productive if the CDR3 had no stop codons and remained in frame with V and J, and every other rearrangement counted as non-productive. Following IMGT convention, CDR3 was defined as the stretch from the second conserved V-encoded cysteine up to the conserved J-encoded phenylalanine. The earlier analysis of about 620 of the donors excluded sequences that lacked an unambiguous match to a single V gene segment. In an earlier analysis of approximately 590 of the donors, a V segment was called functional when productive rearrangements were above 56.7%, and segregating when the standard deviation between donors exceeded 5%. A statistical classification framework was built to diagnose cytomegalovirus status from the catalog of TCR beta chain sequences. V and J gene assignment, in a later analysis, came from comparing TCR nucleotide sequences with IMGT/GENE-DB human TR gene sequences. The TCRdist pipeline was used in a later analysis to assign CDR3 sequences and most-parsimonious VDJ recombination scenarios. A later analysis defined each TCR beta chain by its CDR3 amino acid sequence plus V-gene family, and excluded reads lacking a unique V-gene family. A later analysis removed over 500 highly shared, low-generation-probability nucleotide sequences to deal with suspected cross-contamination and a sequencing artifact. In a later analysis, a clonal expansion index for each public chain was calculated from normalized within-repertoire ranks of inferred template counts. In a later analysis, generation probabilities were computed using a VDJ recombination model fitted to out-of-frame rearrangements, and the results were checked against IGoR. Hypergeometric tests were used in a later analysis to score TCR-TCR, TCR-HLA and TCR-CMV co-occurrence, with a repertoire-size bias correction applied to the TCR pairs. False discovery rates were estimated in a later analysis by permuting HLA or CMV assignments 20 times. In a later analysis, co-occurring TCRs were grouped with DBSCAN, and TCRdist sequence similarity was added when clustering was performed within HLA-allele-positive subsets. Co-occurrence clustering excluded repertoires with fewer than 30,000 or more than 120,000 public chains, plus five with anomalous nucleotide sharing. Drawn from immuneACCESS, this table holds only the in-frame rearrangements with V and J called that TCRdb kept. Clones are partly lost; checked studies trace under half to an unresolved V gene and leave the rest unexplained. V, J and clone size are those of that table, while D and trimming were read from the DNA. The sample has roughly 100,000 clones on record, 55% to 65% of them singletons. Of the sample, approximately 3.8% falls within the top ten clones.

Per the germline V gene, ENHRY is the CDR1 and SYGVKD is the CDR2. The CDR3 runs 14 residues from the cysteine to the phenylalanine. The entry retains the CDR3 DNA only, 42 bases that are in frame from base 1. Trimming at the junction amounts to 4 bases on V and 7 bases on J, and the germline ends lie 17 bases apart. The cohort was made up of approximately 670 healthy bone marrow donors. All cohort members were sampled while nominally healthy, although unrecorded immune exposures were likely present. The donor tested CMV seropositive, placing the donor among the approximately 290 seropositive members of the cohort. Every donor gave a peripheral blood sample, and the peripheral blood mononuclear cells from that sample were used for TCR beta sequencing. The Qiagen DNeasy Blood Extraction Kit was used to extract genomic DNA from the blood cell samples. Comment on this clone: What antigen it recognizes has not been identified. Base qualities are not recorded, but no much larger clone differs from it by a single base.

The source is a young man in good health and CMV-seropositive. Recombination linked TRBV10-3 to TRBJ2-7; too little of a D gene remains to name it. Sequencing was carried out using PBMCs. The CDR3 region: CAISGTVPAGEQYF. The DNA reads TGTGCCATCAGTGGAACAGTTCCTGCTGGGGAGCAGTACTTC.